Listed below are T cell receptor beta chains from one sample, sequenced in a study of T-cell memory formation after mild COVID-19. TCRdb called the 5' RACE reads again in MiXCR, with one record for every CDR3 protein. The repertoire holds about 270,000 distinct CDR3 sequences, around 15% seen once, with 20% to 25% in the top ten. The specimen sequenced was PBMCs or a T cell subset sorted from them (not recorded which). The receptors shown here come from a man aged 18 to 29 who had mild COVID-19 (a few samples of this study predate the infection). Cell type and time point are not known. CDR3s include the opening cysteine and the closing phenylalanine or tryptophan. The order of the fields is V gene, clone size, D gene, CDR3 length, J gene, CDR3 protein, CDR3 DNA. A D gene is named only where the DNA matches it firmly. A clone size is listed for some rows: how often the clone was seen (once, few, many), or a class if it is expanded.

>TRBV4-2|few|-|17|TRBJ2-3
CASSQEGSLAFSDTQYF
TGTGCCAGCAGCCAAGAGGGTTCTTTAGCGTTTTCAGATACGCAGTATTTT
>TRBV12-3/TRBV12-4|few|-|11|TRBJ2-5
CASSLYGTQYF
TGTGCCAGCAGTTTATACGGGACCCAGTACTTC
>TRBV5-5|few|TRBD2|17|TRBJ2-3
CASSPTLGLAGTDTQYF
TGTGCCAGCAGCCCCACCCTCGGACTAGCGGGAACAGATACGCAGTATTTT
>TRBV4-1|-|-|16|TRBJ1-1
CASSPTPNREDTEAFF
TGCGCCAGCAGCCCTACACCAAACAGGGAAGACACTGAAGCTTTCTTT
>TRBV6-1|-|-|15|TRBJ1-6
CASSESGGDNSPLHF
TGTGCCAGCAGTGAATCCGGGGGCGATAATTCACCCCTCCACTTT
>TRBV24-1|-|TRBD1|15|TRBJ1-5
CATTVDRDSNQPQHF
TGTGCCACCACCGTTGACAGGGATAGCAATCAGCCCCAGCATTTT
>TRBV12-3/TRBV12-4|-|TRBD1|14|TRBJ2-7
CASSPGQGANEQYF
TGTGCCAGCAGTCCAGGACAGGGGGCCAACGAGCAGTACTTC
>TRBV18|-|-|14|TRBJ2-1
CASSPGAAYNEQFF
TGTGCCAGCTCACCAGGGGCCGCATACAATGAGCAGTTCTTC
>TRBV6-1|-|-|15|TRBJ2-2
CAAPFGPANTGELFF
TGTGCCGCACCCTTTGGACCCGCGAACACCGGGGAGCTGTTTTTT
>TRBV28|-|TRBD1|15|TRBJ1-1
CASSDDRVFHTEAFF
TGTGCCAGCAGCGACGACAGGGTGTTTCACACTGAAGCTTTCTTT
>TRBV20-1|once|TRBD1|15|TRBJ1-5
CSASTFGTVNQPQHF
TGCAGTGCTTCCACTTTCGGGACAGTCAATCAGCCCCAGCATTTT
>TRBV20-1|-|-|11|TRBJ2-2
CSARVVGELFF
TGCAGTGCTAGAGTTGTCGGGGAGCTGTTTTTT
>TRBV4-1|-|TRBD1|15|TRBJ2-1
CASSPAGTGGGEQFF
TGCGCCAGCAGCCCGGCCGGGACAGGGGGTGGAGAGCAGTTCTTC
>TRBV24-1|few|-|14|TRBJ1-2
CATSEAGRAGGYTF
TGTGCCACCAGTGAGGCAGGCAGGGCGGGCGGCTACACCTTC
>TRBV12-3/TRBV12-4|-|TRBD1|14|TRBJ1-1
CASSLGQEPGEAFF
TGTGCCAGCAGTTTGGGACAGGAACCAGGTGAAGCTTTCTTT
>TRBV6-5|once|-|15|TRBJ1-1
CASSYPRRGITEAFF
TGTGCCAGCAGTTACCCTAGGCGAGGGATCACTGAAGCTTTCTTT
>TRBV11-2|once|-|15|TRBJ1-4
CASSFNSATNEKLFF
TGTGCCAGCAGCTTTAACAGTGCAACTAATGAAAAACTGTTTTTT
>TRBV7-2|-|TRBD1|15|TRBJ2-7
CASSLATGGFYEQYF
TGTGCCAGCAGCTTGGCTACAGGGGGCTTCTACGAGCAGTACTTC
>TRBV29-1|-|-|15|TRBJ2-3
CSVEDPHSGTDTQYF
TGCAGCGTTGAAGATCCCCATTCAGGCACAGATACGCAGTATTTT
>TRBV3-1|-|TRBD1|14|TRBJ1-1
CASSFGTGGTEAFF
TGTGCCAGCAGCTTCGGGACAGGGGGGACTGAAGCTTTCTTT
>TRBV11-2|-|-|13|TRBJ2-1
CASSLAGGRRQFF
TGTGCCAGCAGCTTAGCCGGGGGCAGGAGACAGTTCTTC
>TRBV6-2/TRBV6-3|-|TRBD1|20|TRBJ2-2
CASSYSYDRGPERDTGELFF
TGTGCCAGCAGTTACTCCTACGACAGGGGGCCTGAAAGGGACACCGGGGAGCTGTTTTTT
>TRBV2|few|-|12|TRBJ1-5
CASSGELEPQHF
TGTGCCAGCAGTGGCGAGTTAGAGCCCCAGCATTTT
>TRBV12-3/TRBV12-4|many|TRBD1|18|TRBJ2-4
CASSTGTGRRLAKNIQYF
TGTGCCAGCAGCACCGGGACAGGGAGAAGGTTAGCCAAAAACATTCAGTACTTC
>TRBV18|few|TRBD2|15|TRBJ2-1
CASSPRLRGGNEQFF
TGTGCCAGCTCACCACGTCTTCGCGGGGGCAATGAGCAGTTCTTC
>TRBV6-6|-|-|12|TRBJ2-7
CASSYFRGEQYF
TGTGCCAGCAGTTACTTTAGGGGTGAGCAGTACTTC
>TRBV4-1|few|-|16|TRBJ1-6
CASSQPAGTANSPLHF
TGCGCCAGCAGCCAACCCGCCGGGACCGCTAATTCACCCCTCCACTTT
>TRBV7-9|-|-|13|TRBJ1-2
CASSLRAGYGYTF
TGTGCCAGCAGCTTAAGGGCTGGGTATGGCTACACCTTC
>TRBV27|-|-|16|TRBJ1-2
CASSSPSAGSNYGYTF
TGTGCCAGCAGCTCCCCTTCGGCGGGGTCGAACTATGGCTACACCTTC
>TRBV5-1|-|-|14|TRBJ1-2
CASRRAEGNYGYTF
TGCGCCAGCCGACGGGCAGAGGGTAACTATGGCTACACCTTC
>TRBV7-2|many|-|12|TRBJ2-5
CASSFPPGTQYF
TGTGCCAGCAGCTTTCCTCCCGGGACCCAGTACTTC
>TRBV5-1|-|TRBD2|17|TRBJ2-1
CASSLGPASGAHNEQFF
TGCGCCAGCAGCTTGGGGCCGGCTAGCGGGGCGCACAATGAGCAGTTCTTC
>TRBV5-1|-|-|13|TRBJ2-2
CATPGGKTGELFF
TGCGCCACCCCAGGGGGGAAGACCGGGGAGCTGTTTTTT
>TRBV6-5|-|-|14|TRBJ1-2
CASRPPGQGYGYTF
TGTGCCAGCAGGCCGCCAGGGCAGGGCTATGGCTACACCTTC
>TRBV7-3|-|TRBD2|15|TRBJ2-3
CASSLKRGGGDTQYF
TGTGCCAGCAGCTTAAAGCGGGGGGGCGGAGATACGCAGTATTTT
>TRBV7-9|few|-|13|TRBJ1-1
CASSPRSNTEAFF
TGTGCCAGCAGCCCGCGGAGTAACACTGAAGCTTTCTTT
>TRBV29-1|-|-|13|TRBJ2-7
CSVVTGTTYEQYF
TGCAGCGTCGTGACAGGGACTACCTACGAGCAGTACTTC
>TRBV10-3|-|-|14|TRBJ1-1
CAISETQANTEAFF
TGTGCCATCAGTGAGACACAGGCGAACACTGAAGCTTTCTTT
>TRBV4-3|-|-|15|TRBJ2-6
CASGPDSSGANVLTF
TGCGCCAGTGGACCCGACAGTTCTGGGGCCAACGTCCTGACTTTC
>TRBV4-2|-|TRBD1|16|TRBJ1-2
CASSQGLTGESYGYTF
TGTGCCAGCAGCCAAGGACTCACAGGGGAGAGCTATGGCTACACCTTC
>TRBV12-3/TRBV12-4|few|-|14|TRBJ1-5
CASKVVYSNQPQHF
TGTGCCAGCAAAGTTGTCTATAGCAATCAGCCCCAGCATTTT
>TRBV7-9|-|-|15|TRBJ1-5
CASSLWGGGNQPQHF
TGTGCCAGCAGCTTGTGGGGGGGAGGCAATCAGCCCCAGCATTTT
>TRBV10-3|-|-|12|TRBJ1-5
CAISERDQPQHF
TGTGCCATCAGTGAGAGGGATCAGCCCCAGCATTTT